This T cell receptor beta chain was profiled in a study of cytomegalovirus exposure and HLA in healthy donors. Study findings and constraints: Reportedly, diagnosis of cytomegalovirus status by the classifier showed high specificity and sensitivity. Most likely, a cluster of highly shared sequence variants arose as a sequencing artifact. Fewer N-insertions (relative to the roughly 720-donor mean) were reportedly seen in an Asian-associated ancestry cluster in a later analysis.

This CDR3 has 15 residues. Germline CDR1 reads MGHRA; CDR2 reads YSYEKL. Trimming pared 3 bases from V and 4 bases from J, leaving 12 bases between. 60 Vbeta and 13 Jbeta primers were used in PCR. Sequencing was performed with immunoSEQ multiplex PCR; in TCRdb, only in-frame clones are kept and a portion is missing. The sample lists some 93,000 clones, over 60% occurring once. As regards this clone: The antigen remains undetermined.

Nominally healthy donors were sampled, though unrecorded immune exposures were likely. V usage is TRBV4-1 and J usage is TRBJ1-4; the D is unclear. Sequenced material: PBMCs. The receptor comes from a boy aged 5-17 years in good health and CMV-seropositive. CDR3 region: CASSQGLAGNEKLFF. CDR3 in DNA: TGCGCCAGCAGCCAGGGTTTGGCGGGTAATGAAAAACTGTTTTTT.